This record covers a single T cell receptor (beta chain). Its antigen is not known. V was shortened by 3 bases and J by 3 bases, with 13 bases between the two germline ends. The CDR3 extends over 15 amino acids. Germline CDR1 reads MDHEN; CDR2 reads SYDVKM. Repertoires were generated with immunoSEQ multiplex PCR, while TCRdb's copy carries only in-frame clones and drops some. The sample lists some 100,000 clones; roughly 90% were seen once. This record belongs to a study of T cell responses to AZD1222 COVID-19 vaccine. Broader study findings: Clonal diversity may have been underestimated, and the donors were mostly white British, with more females than males. Dominant CD4 TCR responses targeted spike regions 160-218 and 743-854. Within unmutated variant regions lay the reported targets of nearly half of spike-specific TCRs.

The receptor was derived from an adult in good health. The sample in question was peripheral blood, obtained on day 0 of AZD1222 vaccination. This chain uses TRBV28 with TRBJ2-3; D call uncertain. The chain's CDR3 is CASSFWLGGTDTQYF. CDR3 DNA sequence: TGTGCCAGCAGTTTTTGGCTGGGCGGAACAGATACGCAGTATTTT.